This T cell receptor beta chain was captured by sequencing in a study of radiotherapy plus CTLA-4 blockade in lung cancer. CDR3 length: 12 amino acids. Germline CDR1 reads MNHEY; CDR2 reads SVGAGI. V lost 7 bases, J lost 4 bases, and 10 bases lay in between. Using immunoSEQ multiplex PCR, the repertoire was profiled, and TCRdb retains in-frame clones only, with some absent. The sample records just over 14,000 clones, 72% being singletons. This specimen consisted of peripheral blood, obtained from a patient treated with radiotherapy plus ipilimumab. This clonotype originated in a human donor with non-small cell lung cancer whose response to radiotherapy plus ipilimumab could not be evaluated. The chain recombines TRBV6-5 with TRBJ1-1; no definite D call. CDR3 residues: CASISGLTEAFF. CDR3 sequence (DNA): TGTGCCAGCATCAGCGGGCTCACTGAAGCTTTCTTT.